Included here is one T cell receptor (beta chain) sequence, with context. Its cognate antigen has yet to be identified. No qualities accompany the bases; no much larger clone lies one base away. The sample is drawn from a study of circulating and synovial CD4+ cells in juvenile arthritis (dated by TCRdb to the mid-2010s). Study-level background: TCRbeta CDR3 repertoires of circulating HLA-DR+ CD4 T cells, bulk blood CD4 T cells and synovial CD4 T cells were compared within each patient. The goal of repertoire sequencing was to confirm that a circulating synovial-like CD4 T cell subset was enriched in synovial clonotypes.

The sequenced samples were obtained from patients with active juvenile idiopathic arthritis. Cells were sorted immediately after thawing, with dead cells excluded using Live/Dead Fixable Near-IR Stain. Library method: the immunoSEQ multiplex PCR assay. TCRbeta CDR3 sequencing was performed as a commercial service by an external provider. Under the source paper's analysis protocol: The analyses relied on productive nucleotide sequences along with amino acid sequences obtained through in silico translation. To equalise sample size, diversity was assessed as Renyi entropy across alpha values by taking the median of 200 repeated subsamples. The distance between each pair of repertoires was calculated as one minus the Chao-modified Jaccard index, which corrects for under-sampling, and this distance was used for clustering. Frequency-weighted overlap with synovial clonotypes was calculated over 200 sample sizes with 200 draws without replacement at each size, and the overlap was reported at the size of the smaller sample. The immuneACCESS repertoire file appears here via TCRdb, limited to in-frame rearrangements. These files lack a portion of the clones; in checked studies, under half of the deficit traces to unresolved V genes, and the cause of the others is not known. V and J calls and clone size are as listed in that table; D and trimming were resolved from the DNA. The sample table shows around 32,000 clones, and nearly 97% are seen once. The top ten clonotypes cover 0.15% to 0.2% of the sample.

The study at large found these results: Synovial and circulating pathogenic-like lymphocyte repertoires were less diverse than bulk blood CD4 repertoires, and some CPL samples were as oligoclonal as synovium. Circulating pathogenic-like lymphocytes clustered together with synovial T cells and shared a substantially larger fraction of CDR3 sequences with synovium than bulk blood did. Since overlap with synovium went up as sequencing depth increased, the measured fractions of shared clonotypes likely underestimated the full repertoire overlap. CPL and bulk blood CD4 samples differed in T cell genome counts by at least an order of magnitude, so sample-size effects were addressed. The difference between circulating pathogenic-like lymphocytes and bulk blood T cells was not detected by traditional Vbeta family usage analysis.

V ends up 4 bases short and J 2 bases short, with an unmatched junction base count of 15. Including cysteine and phenylalanine, the CDR3 has 19 amino acids. Only the CDR3 region is kept as DNA, spanning 57 bases read in frame from base 1. Reading the germline V gene (reference sequence) gives CDR1 PRHDT and CDR2 FYEKMQ. This sequence uses TRBV13 and TRBJ2-3; TRBD1 aligns with 10 central bases. The sequenced material came from CD4+ T cells from blood. The receptor's source is a human donor with juvenile idiopathic arthritis. The CDR3 in this case is CASSSTGTGALPLTDTQYF. The DNA sequence follows: TGTGCCAGCAGCTCTACCGGGACAGGGGCGCTCCCTCTCACAGATACGCAGTATTTT.